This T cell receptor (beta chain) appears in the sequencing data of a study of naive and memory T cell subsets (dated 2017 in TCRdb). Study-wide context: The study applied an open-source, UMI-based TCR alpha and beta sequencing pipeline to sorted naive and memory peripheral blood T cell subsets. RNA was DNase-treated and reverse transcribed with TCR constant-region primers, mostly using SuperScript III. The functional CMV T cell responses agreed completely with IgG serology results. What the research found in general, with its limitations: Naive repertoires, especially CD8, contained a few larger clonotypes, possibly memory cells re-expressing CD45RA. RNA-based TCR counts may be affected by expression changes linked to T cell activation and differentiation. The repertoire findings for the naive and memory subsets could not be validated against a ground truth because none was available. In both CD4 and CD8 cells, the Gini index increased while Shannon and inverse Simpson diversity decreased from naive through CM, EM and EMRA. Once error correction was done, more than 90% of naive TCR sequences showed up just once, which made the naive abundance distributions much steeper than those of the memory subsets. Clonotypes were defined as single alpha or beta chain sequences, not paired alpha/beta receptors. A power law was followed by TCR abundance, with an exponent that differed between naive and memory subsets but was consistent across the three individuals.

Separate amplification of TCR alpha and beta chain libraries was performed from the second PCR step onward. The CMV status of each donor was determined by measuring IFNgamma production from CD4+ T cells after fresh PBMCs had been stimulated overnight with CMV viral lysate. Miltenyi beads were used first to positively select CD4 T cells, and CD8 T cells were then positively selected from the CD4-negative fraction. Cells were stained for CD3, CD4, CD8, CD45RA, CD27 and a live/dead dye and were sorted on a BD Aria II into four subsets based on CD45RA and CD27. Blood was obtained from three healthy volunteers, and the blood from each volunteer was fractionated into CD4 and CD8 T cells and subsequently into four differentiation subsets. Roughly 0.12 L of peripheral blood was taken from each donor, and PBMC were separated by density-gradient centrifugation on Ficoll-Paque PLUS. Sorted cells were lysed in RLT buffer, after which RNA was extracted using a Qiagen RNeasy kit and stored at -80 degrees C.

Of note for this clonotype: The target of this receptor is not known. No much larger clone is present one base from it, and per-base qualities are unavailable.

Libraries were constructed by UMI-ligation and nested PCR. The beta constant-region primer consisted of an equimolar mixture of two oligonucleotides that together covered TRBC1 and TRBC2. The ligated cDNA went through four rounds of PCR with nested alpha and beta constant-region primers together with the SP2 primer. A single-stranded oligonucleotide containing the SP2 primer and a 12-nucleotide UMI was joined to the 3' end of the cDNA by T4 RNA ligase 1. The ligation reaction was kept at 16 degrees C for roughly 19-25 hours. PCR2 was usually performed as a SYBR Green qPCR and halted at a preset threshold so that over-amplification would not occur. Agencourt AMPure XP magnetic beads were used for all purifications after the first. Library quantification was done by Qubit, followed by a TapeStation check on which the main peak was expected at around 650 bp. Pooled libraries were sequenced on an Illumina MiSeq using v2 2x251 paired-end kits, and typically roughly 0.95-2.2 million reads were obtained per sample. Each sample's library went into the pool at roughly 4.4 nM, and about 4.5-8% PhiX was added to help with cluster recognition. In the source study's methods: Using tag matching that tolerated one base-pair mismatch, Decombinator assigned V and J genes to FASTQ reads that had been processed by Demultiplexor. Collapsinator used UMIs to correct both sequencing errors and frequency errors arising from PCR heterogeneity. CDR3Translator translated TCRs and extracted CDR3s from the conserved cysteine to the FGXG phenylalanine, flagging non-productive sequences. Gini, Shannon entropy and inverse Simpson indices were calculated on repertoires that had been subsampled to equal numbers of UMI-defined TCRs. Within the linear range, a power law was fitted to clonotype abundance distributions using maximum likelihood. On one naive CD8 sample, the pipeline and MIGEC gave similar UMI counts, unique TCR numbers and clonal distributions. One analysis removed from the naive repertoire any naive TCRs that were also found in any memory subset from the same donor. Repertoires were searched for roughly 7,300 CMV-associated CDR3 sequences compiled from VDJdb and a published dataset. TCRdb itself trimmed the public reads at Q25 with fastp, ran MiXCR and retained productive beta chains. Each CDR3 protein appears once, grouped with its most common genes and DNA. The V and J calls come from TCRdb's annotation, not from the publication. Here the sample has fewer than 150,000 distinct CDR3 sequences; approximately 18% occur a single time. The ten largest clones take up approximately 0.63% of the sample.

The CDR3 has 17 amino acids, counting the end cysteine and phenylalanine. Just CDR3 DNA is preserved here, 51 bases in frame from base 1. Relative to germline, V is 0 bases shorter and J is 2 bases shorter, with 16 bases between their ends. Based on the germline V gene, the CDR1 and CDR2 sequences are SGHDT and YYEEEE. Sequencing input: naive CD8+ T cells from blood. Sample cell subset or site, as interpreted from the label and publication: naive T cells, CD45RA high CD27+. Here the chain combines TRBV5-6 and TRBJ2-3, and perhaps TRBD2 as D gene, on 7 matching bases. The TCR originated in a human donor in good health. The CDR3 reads CASSLEGGTPITDTQYF. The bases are TGTGCCAGCAGCTTGGAGGGGGGGACACCGATCACAGATACGCAGTATTTT.